These 11 T cell receptor beta chains were all obtained from the same sample, sequenced in a study of OX40 agonist ivuxolimab in advanced cancers. Produced via immunoSEQ multiplex PCR; TCRdb's table is partial and in-frame only. The sample lists around 70,000 clones, roughly 80% occurring once. The sample in question was CD4+ or CD8+ T cells sorted from blood, obtained in a trial of the OX40 agonist ivuxolimab. These receptor sequences come from an adult with an advanced solid tumor such as melanoma, head and neck, liver or kidney cancer.

This chain connects TRBV18 to TRBJ2-5; D might be TRBD1 (5 bases). The ends were cut back, 0 bases at V and 5 bases at J, with 7 bases in the middle. Germline V gives CDR1 KGHSH, CDR2 LQKENI. This CDR3 has 13 amino acids. Written as DNA, the CDR3 is TGTGCCAGCTCACCACCGACAGCGGAGACCCAGTACTTC. As protein: CASSPPTAETQYF. The full variable domain, rest sourced from reference TRBV18 and TRBJ2-5, is NAGVMQNPRHLVRRRGQEARLRCSPMKGHSHVYWYRQLPEEGLKFMVYLQKENIIDESGMPKERFSAEFPKEGPSILRIQQVVRGDSAAYFCASSPPTAETQYFGPGTRLLVL.

The CDR3 loop reads CASSLDSNTQYF. CDR3 DNA: TGCGCCAGCAGCTTGGACTCTAATACGCAGTATTTT. This chain joins TRBV5-1 and TRBJ2-3; D is unresolved. Germline loops: CDR1 SGHRS, CDR2 YFSETQ. V lost 0 bases, J lost 7 bases, and 6 bases lay in between. The CDR3 has 12 residues.

The gene calls are TRBV15 and TRBJ2-6; D perhaps matches TRBD1 (5 bases). V was clipped by 3 bases and J by 0 bases, with 6 bases between them. The CDR3 runs 15 residues. In germline, CDR1 is LNHNV, CDR2 YYDKDF (reference sequence). The CDR3 spells CATSRDNSGANVLTF. As DNA, the CDR3 is TGTGCCACCAGCAGGGACAACTCTGGGGCCAACGTCCTGACTTTC. The full variable domain, with the rest looked up from reference TRBV15 and TRBJ2-6, is DAMVIQNPRYQVTQFGKPVTLSCSQTLNHNVMYWYQQKSSQAPKLLFHYYDKDFNNEADTPDNFQSRRPNTSFCFLDIRSPGLGDTAMYLCATSRDNSGANVLTFGAGSRLTVL.

The V and J genes are TRBV18 and TRBJ1-6, with a weak D call TRBD1 (6 bases). This CDR3 region has 15 residues. The germline CDR1 and CDR2 sequences are KGHSH and LQKENI. V was cut by 2 bases and J by 8 bases, with 13 bases left in between. The CDR3 is CASSPAPGAHSPLHF. Written as DNA, the CDR3 is TGTGCCAGCTCACCAGCCCCAGGGGCTCATTCACCCCTCCACTTT.

A remark on this clone: The same CDR3 arises from other DNA sequences in this sample as well. The chain carries TRBV30 and TRBJ2-3; 10 nucleotides agree with TRBD2. Germline CDR1 is GTSNPN and CDR2 is SVGIG (reference sequence). The CDR3 consists of 15 residues. V trimming: 0 bases; J trimming: 0 bases; junction bases outside the gene matches: 0. CDR3 sequence (DNA): TGTGCCTGGAGTGTACTAGCGGGAAGCACAGATACGCAGTATTTT. It encodes CAWSVLAGSTDTQYF. The variable domain in full, with the rest retrieved from reference TRBV30 and TRBJ2-3, is SQTIHQWPATLVQPVGSPLSLECTVEGTSNPNLYWYRQAAGRGLQLLFYSVGIGQISSEVPQNLSASRPQDRQFILSSKKLLLSDSGFYLCAWSVLAGSTDTQYFGPGTRLTVL.

The genes are TRBV11-3 and TRBJ1-2, with D hard to call. The V and J ends lost 1 base and 6 bases respectively, with 21 bases between them. The CDR3 is 17 residues long. Germline assignment: CDR1 SGHNT and CDR2 YENEEA. CDR3 DNA: TGTGCCAGCAGCTTAGCGTTATATGTTCTAATCATGGATGGCTACACCTTC. This sequence encodes CASSLALYVLIMDGYTF.

The chain links TRBV18 to TRBJ2-1; 7 bases are shared with TRBD2. Germline V gene lookup returns CDR1 KGHSH and CDR2 LQKENI. CDR3 size: 16 residues. V lost 4 bases and J lost 5; bases outside the gene matches: 11. CDR3 protein: CASSRNARDYNNEQFF. CDR3 nucleotides: TGTGCCAGCTCACGTAACGCCCGGGACTACAACAATGAGCAGTTCTTC. Combining the CDR3 with reference TRBV18 and TRBJ2-1 gives the whole variable domain NAGVMQNPRHLVRRRGQEARLRCSPMKGHSHVYWYRQLPEEGLKFMVYLQKENIIDESGMPKERFSAEFPKEGPSILRIQQVVRGDSAAYFCASSRNARDYNNEQFFGPGTRLTVL.

This chain links TRBV7-6 with TRBJ2-2; the match to TRBD1 covers 7 bases. This CDR3 has 16 residues. The germline V gene has CDR1 SGHVS and CDR2 FNYEAQ. J lost 1 base, V lost 5 bases, and 7 bases had no gene match. CDR3 nucleotides: TGTGCCAGCAGCGGAGCACAGGGGATGAACACCGGGGAGCTGTTTTTT. This translates into CASSGAQGMNTGELFF.

This clone was detected only once. V usage is TRBV15 and J usage is TRBJ1-2; the D gene is possibly TRBD1 (5 bases). Per germline, CDR1 LNHNV and CDR2 YYDKDF (reference sequence). Trimming pared 0 bases from V and 7 bases from J, leaving 15 bases between. CDR3 length: 15 amino acids. CDR3 in amino acids: CATSRDLWGSGGYTF. The CDR3 DNA is TGTGCCACCAGCAGAGATCTCTGGGGCTCCGGTGGCTACACCTTC.

V usage is TRBV7-9 and J usage is TRBJ1-6; the match to TRBD1 covers 8 bases. Germline V gives CDR1 SEHNR, CDR2 FQNEAQ (reference sequence). The trim removed 4 bases at V and 2 bases at J, leaving 4 bases unmatched. The CDR3 totals 16 residues. The CDR3 nucleotides read TGTGCCAGCAGCTCCCGACAGGGGCCCTATAATTCACCCCTCCACTTT. This codes for CASSSRQGPYNSPLHF.

The chain recombines TRBV7-2 with TRBJ2-1; maybe TRBD1 (6 bases). The CDR3 contains 12 residues. Deletions cut 6 bases from V and 7 bases from J, with 10 bases between. From germline, CDR1 is SGHTA and CDR2 FQGNSA. The CDR3 is CASRGQGNEQFF. The CDR3 DNA reads as TGTGCCAGCAGGGGGCAGGGGAATGAGCAGTTCTTC.